Each of the 18 T cell receptor beta chains below was sequenced from the same sample in a study of OX40 agonist ivuxolimab in advanced cancers. The library was obtained by the immunoSEQ multiplex PCR assay. This is the immuneACCESS table as TCRdb keeps it, with only in-frame sequences that have V and J called. A part of the clones is gone; compared with another copy, unresolved V genes explain less than half, and the rest is unexplained. This sample gives about 110,000 clones in total; 75% to 95% of them show up just once. The top ten hold about 1.2% of the sample. The input for sequencing was CD4+ or CD8+ T cells sorted from blood, taken in a trial of the OX40 agonist ivuxolimab. The source is an adult with an advanced solid tumor such as melanoma, head and neck, liver or kidney cancer.

The chain recombines TRBV2 with TRBJ1-2; TRBD1 might be the D (5 bases). Trimming took 5 bases from V and 1 from J, leaving 8 bases between them. Germline CDR1 is SNHLY and CDR2 is FYNNEI. This CDR3 contains 13 residues. The CDR3 loop is CASSRTNNYGYTF. The CDR3 DNA is TGTGCCAGCAGTAGGACAAATAACTATGGCTACACCTTC. Filled out from reference TRBV2 and TRBJ1-2, the complete variable domain reads EPEVTQTPSHQVTQMGQEVILRCVPISNHLYFYWYRQILGQKVEFLVSFYNNEISEKSEIFDDQFSVERPDGSNFTLKIRSTKLEDSAMYFCASSRTNNYGYTFGSGTRLTVV.

This sequence joins TRBV18 and TRBJ2-7, with TRBD2 identical over 11 bases. The CDR3 is 15 amino acids. Trimming cost V 2 bases and J 7 bases; bases outside gene matches: 7. Germline V gene lookup returns CDR1 KGHSH and CDR2 LQKENI. The CDR3 DNA sequence: TGTGCCAGCTCACCAAGCCTAGCGGGAGGTGGGGAGCAGTACTTC. It specifies CASSPSLAGGGEQYF.

V and J are TRBV6-6 and TRBJ1-2; a possible D gene is TRBD1 (6 bases). The CDR3 runs 14 residues. The germline gives CDR1 MNHNY, CDR2 SVGAGI (reference sequence). V lost 2 bases and J 5 bases, leaving 12 bases between the germline ends. CDR3 in DNA: TGTGCCAGCAGTTACGTCAGGGGCGCTTATGGCTACACCTTC. Translated: CASSYVRGAYGYTF.

The CDR3 loop reads CASRARGGQETQYF. DNA for the CDR3: TGTGCCAGCAGAGCAAGGGGGGGCCAAGAGACCCAGTACTTC. The rearrangement uses TRBV27 and TRBJ2-5; perhaps TRBD2 as D (7 bases). The V and J ends lost 6 bases and 1 base respectively, with 12 bases between them. Germline CDR1 reads MNHEY; CDR2 reads SMNVEV (reference sequence). This CDR3 contains 14 residues.

The gene calls are TRBV9 and TRBJ2-5; possibly TRBD1 for D (5 bases). The CDR3 extends over 12 amino acids. CDR1 and CDR2 from the germline V gene are SGDLS and YYNGEE. V lost 4 bases to trimming and J lost 4 bases, with 8 bases between them. CDR3 protein: CASSQGRETQYF. The CDR3 bases are TGTGCCAGCAGCCAGGGTCGAGAGACCCAGTACTTC.

The gene calls are TRBV6-5 and TRBJ2-1, with 8 bases aligning to TRBD1. CDR1 MNHEY and CDR2 SVGAGI come from the germline V gene. The CDR3 contains 14 residues. V lost 6 bases, J lost 6 bases, and 7 bases stayed unmatched. The CDR3 loop reads CASSRQGHGNEQFF. CDR3 sequence (DNA): TGTGCCAGCAGCAGACAGGGGCACGGCAATGAGCAGTTCTTC.

V usage is TRBV7-8 and J usage is TRBJ2-3; D call uncertain. Trimming shortened V by 5 bases and J by 2 bases, and 11 bases separated the two germline ends. The CDR3 has 14 amino acids. The V gene's germline CDR1 is SGHVS and CDR2 FQNEAQ. The CDR3 reads CASSPPQNTDTQYF. Here the CDR3 DNA reads TGTGCCAGCAGCCCCCCGCAAAACACAGATACGCAGTATTTT. The full variable domain, completed using reference TRBV7-8 and TRBJ2-3, is GAGVSQSPRYKVAKRGQDVALRCDPISGHVSLFWYQQALGQGPEFLTYFQNEAQLDKSGLPSDRFFAERPEGSVSTLKIQRTQQEDSAVYLCASSPPQNTDTQYFGPGTRLTVL.

V gene TRBV6-4 combines with J gene TRBJ2-3; D is perhaps TRBD1 (6 bases). CDR1 is MRHNA and CDR2 is SNTAGT in the germline V gene. The length of the CDR3 is 14 residues. Deletions cut 4 bases from V and 4 bases from J, with 12 bases between. Here the CDR3 reads CASSGSAGADTQYF. In nucleotides, the CDR3 is TGTGCCAGCAGTGGGTCGGCAGGGGCAGATACGCAGTATTTT.

CDR3 protein: CASSLGKDFSQFF. The CDR3 DNA reads TGTGCCAGTAGTCTGGGAAAGGACTTCTCTCAGTTCTTC. The J gene is TRBJ2-1, the V gene TRBV19; D is possibly TRBD2 (5 bases). Trimming pared 5 bases from V and 13 bases from J, leaving 18 bases between. Germline-derived CDR1 and CDR2 are LNHDA and SQIVND (reference sequence). This CDR3 is 13 amino acids long.

The CDR3 region is CATSYRESEQYF. CDR3 nucleotides: TGTGCCACCTCTTACAGGGAAAGCGAGCAGTACTTC. The chain is built from TRBV2 and TRBJ2-7; D may be TRBD1 (6 bases). CDR3 length: 12 amino acids. V gave up 10 bases and J gave up 6 bases, with 16 bases separating them. Germline V gene data show CDR1 as SNHLY and CDR2 as FYNNEI.

The chain combines TRBV7-9 with TRBJ1-1; D is unclear. This CDR3 has 16 residues. V lost 2 bases and J 1 base, leaving 14 bases between the germline ends. CDR1 is SEHNR, CDR2 FQNEAQ, per germline (reference sequence). CDR3: CASSLKGGLGNTEAFF. In DNA form, the CDR3 reads TGTGCCAGCAGCTTAAAGGGAGGGTTGGGGAACACTGAAGCTTTCTTT.

This clone showed up just a few times. The V and J genes are TRBV2 and TRBJ1-1; no reliable D call. CDR1 is SNHLY and CDR2 is FYNNEI in the germline V gene. The CDR3 is 13 amino acids. V was clipped by 6 bases and J by 2 bases, with 10 bases between them. The CDR3 sequence is CASRPFLNTEAFF. For the CDR3, the DNA is TGTGCCAGCAGGCCTTTCCTTAACACTGAAGCTTTCTTT.

CDR3 amino acids: CASSLRGSNRETQYF. The CDR3 DNA reads as TGCGCCAGCAGCTTGAGGGGAAGTAACCGAGAGACCCAGTACTTC. This chain uses TRBV10-2 with TRBJ2-5; D possibly uses TRBD1 or TRBD2 (5 bases each). Per germline, CDR1 WSHSY and CDR2 SAAADI. Trimming took 6 bases from V and 4 from J, leaving 18 bases between them. The CDR3 has 15 residues.

The V call is TRBV7-3, the J call TRBJ2-7; 13 nucleotides align to TRBD2. The CDR3 loop spans 15 amino acids. CDR1 SGHTA and CDR2 FQGTGA come from the germline V gene. J was trimmed by 3 bases and V by 4 bases; bases with no gene match: 3. As DNA, the CDR3 is TGTGCCAGCAGCTCTCGGACTAGCGGGAGCTACGAGCAGTACTTC. Translated: CASSSRTSGSYEQYF. The variable domain in full, completed from reference TRBV7-3 and TRBJ2-7, reads GAGVSQTPSNKVTEKGKYVELRCDPISGHTALYWYRQSLGQGPEFLIYFQGTGAADDSGLPNDRFFAVRPEGSVSTLKIQRTERGDSAVYLCASSSRTSGSYEQYFGPGTRLTVT.

The V call is TRBV19, the J call TRBJ2-1; 7 positions agree with TRBD2. The CDR3 covers 18 residues. From germline, CDR1 is LNHDA and CDR2 SQIVND (reference sequence). V was pared by 3 bases and J by 3 bases, with 14 bases of the junction left unmatched. CDR3 region: CASSIPGTISWGYNEQFF. The CDR3 DNA sequence: TGTGCCAGTAGTATTCCCGGGACTATCTCGTGGGGCTACAATGAGCAGTTCTTC.

CDR3 nucleotides: TGTGCCAGCAGCCCGAGACTAGCGGGGGGGACAGATACGCAGTATTTT. As protein: CASSPRLAGGTDTQYF. The genes are TRBV5-4 and TRBJ2-3; the match to TRBD2 covers 14 bases. This CDR3 contains 16 residues. With 4 bases clipped from V and 3 bases from J, the junction kept 4 bases outside the gene matches. Looked up from germline, CDR1 is SGHNT and CDR2 is YYREEE (reference sequence).

CDR3 sequence reads: CATSRDQGQGWTEAFF. CDR3 coding DNA: TGTGCCACCAGCAGAGATCAGGGGCAGGGATGGACTGAAGCTTTCTTT. This chain links TRBV15 with TRBJ1-1; D is possibly TRBD1 (6 bases). CDR3 length: 16 residues. Germline CDR1 and CDR2: LNHNV and YYDKDF (reference sequence). V shed 0 bases and J shed 5 bases, with 16 bases lying between them.

The chain couples TRBV5-4 to TRBJ2-1; maybe TRBD2 (6 bases). Trimming removed 4 bases from V and 1 base from J, with 6 bases in between. Germline V gives CDR1 SGHNT, CDR2 YYREEE (reference sequence). The CDR3 is made up of 13 amino acids. CDR3 loop: CASSGRSYNEQFF. The DNA for the CDR3 is TGTGCCAGCAGCGGGAGGTCCTACAATGAGCAGTTCTTC.